The clone carrying this TCR beta chain was found many times. Original processing notes: Reference gene primer amplification in the assay estimated nucleated cell counts. Using immunoSEQ multiplex PCR, the repertoire was profiled, and TCRdb retains in-frame clones only, with some absent. The V and J calls and the clone size are those of that table, but D and trimming were determined from the DNA. The sample has 55,000 to 80,000 clones; 65% to 85% are singletons. These data come from a study of blood T cell repertoires in COVID-19. Turning to the study itself: The study drew acute and convalescent COVID-19 samples from the United States, Italy and Spain. PBMCs, B-cell-depleted T cells, or T cells provided the cDNA or gDNA that made up the material.

The source of this sequence is a human donor in a cohort sampled during active COVID-19. Sequencing was done on a sample of peripheral blood.

DNA for the CDR3: TGCGCCAGCAGCCCGACAGGGGACTATGGCTACACCTTC. Amino acids: CASSPTGDYGYTF. This chain connects TRBV5-1 to TRBJ1-2; 8 positions match TRBD1. The germline CDR1 and CDR2 sequences are SGHRS and YFSETQ. The junction had 2 bases not matched to a gene; V was cut back by 4 bases and J by 3 bases. CDR3 length: 13 residues.